This T cell receptor beta chain was found in a study of CD8 T cells in ankylosing spondylitis. Whole-study findings and limits: Characteristic, it appeared, of ankylosing spondylitis blood was a TCR beta motif of roughly 8 highly homologous variants.

TCRdb reprocessed the 5' RACE reads via MiXCR and lists one record per CDR3 protein. The sample yields some 450,000 distinct CDR3 sequences, about a sixth seen once. This CDR3 comprises 13 residues. Trimming shortened V by 4 bases and J by 1 base, and 8 bases separated the two germline ends. CDR1 is SGHRS and CDR2 is YFSETQ in the germline V gene. This clonotype has at least ten counts. Its antigen is unidentified. The material sequenced was blood, either unsorted or a sorted T cell fraction (not recorded which). The sequence came from a male donor with ankylosing spondylitis. The chain links TRBV5-1 to TRBJ1-1; possible D gene TRBD1, 6 bases. CDR3 DNA sequence: TGCGCCAGCAGCAAGGGACAGAACACTGAAGCTTTCTTT. Protein: CASSKGQNTEAFF.